This entry lists 20 T cell receptor beta chains sequenced from one sample in a study of T cells in Graves' hyperthyroidism and ophthalmopathy. TCR beta CDR3 regions were amplified from RNA. The HTBI primer set served for first-round RT-PCR of the TCR CDR3. TCRdb itself ran the multiplex PCR reads through MiXCR, one entry per CDR3 protein. The table includes hundreds of thousands of distinct CDR3 sequences, 13% to 15% detected once. The sequencing sample was made of blood. All receptors derive from a middle-aged woman with Graves' hyperthyroidism.

There are a few counts of this clonotype. The chain combines TRBV20-1 with TRBJ2-3; 8 bases fit TRBD1. With 5 bases clipped from V and 1 base from J, the junction kept 8 bases outside the gene matches. The germline V gene has CDR1 DFQATT and CDR2 SNEGSKA (reference sequence). This CDR3 comprises 15 residues. Here the CDR3 reads CSAPRTGWGTDTQYF. The CDR3 coding sequence is TGCAGTGCTCCTCGGACAGGGTGGGGCACAGATACGCAGTATTTT.

This clonotype was recorded a few times. The rearrangement joins TRBV12-3 or TRBV12-4 to TRBJ2-2; D is uncertain. This CDR3 has 13 amino acids. V lost 3 bases to trimming and J lost 7 bases, with 9 bases between them. The CDR3 sequence: CASSFFTDGELFF. The CDR3 DNA follows: TGTGCCAGCAGTTTTTTTACCGACGGGGAGCTGTTTTTT.

Notes on this clonotype: A read error may be the cause here, since a much bigger clone is one base away. The rearrangement joins TRBV2 to TRBJ2-1, with D maybe TRBD1 (5 bases). Germline CDR1 and CDR2: SNHLY and FYNNEI. V was clipped by 5 bases and J by 10 bases, with 18 bases between them. This CDR3 is built from 14 residues. CDR3 nucleotides: TGTGCCAGCAGTTTTAGGGGTAAGGCCTACGAGCAGTTCTTC. This gives the protein CASSFRGKAYEQFF. The full variable domain, rest sourced from reference TRBV2 and TRBJ2-1, is EPEVTQTPSHQVTQMGQEVILRCVPISNHLYFYWYRQILGQKVEFLVSFYNNEISEKSEIFDDQFSVERPDGSNFTLKIRSTKLEDSAMYFCASSFRGKAYEQFFGPGTRLTVL.

This clonotype was observed at least ten times. V is TRBV4-1 and J is TRBJ2-7; D is possibly TRBD1 (5 bases). Germline V gives CDR1 MGHRA, CDR2 YSYEKL. There are 14 residues in the CDR3. V lost 0 bases to trimming and J lost 1 base, with 7 bases between them. The CDR3 DNA reads as TGCGCCAGCAGCCAAGAATACAGGTCCTACGAGCAGTACTTC. Its translation: CASSQEYRSYEQYF.

The V and J genes are TRBV3-1 and TRBJ1-3; a weak D match, TRBD1 (6 bases). Trimming removed 4 bases from V and 2 bases from J, with 15 bases in between. The CDR3 totals 16 residues. Germline V lookup: CDR1 LGHDT, CDR2 YNNKEL (reference sequence). The CDR3 coding sequence is TGTGCCAGCAGCCCCCGAACAGGGAAAGCTGGAAACACCATATATTTT. Amino acid sequence: CASSPRTGKAGNTIYF.

J is TRBJ2-3 and V is TRBV6-2 or TRBV6-3, with D unclear. The CDR3 covers 15 residues. Germline-derived CDR1 and CDR2 are MNHEY and SVGEGT. V gave up 6 bases and J gave up 3 bases, with 16 bases separating them. The CDR3 DNA sequence: TGTGCCAGCAGGACGAGCCTGAGACAAACAGATACGCAGTATTTT. Translating it yields CASRTSLRQTDTQYF.

This clonotype was seen many times. This rearrangement joins TRBV27 to TRBJ1-2; TRBD1 matches 8 bases. Germline CDR1 and CDR2: MNHEY and SMNVEV (reference sequence). The CDR3 spans 17 residues. J was trimmed by 6 bases and V by 6 bases; bases with no gene match: 18. The CDR3 nucleotides read TGTGCCAGCAGACAACCGGGACAGGCGACACGTTGGGATGGCTACACCTTC. This sequence encodes CASRQPGQATRWDGYTF.

The chain couples TRBV29-1 to TRBJ1-1, with 7 bases that match TRBD1. Trimming cost V 7 bases and J 5 bases; bases outside gene matches: 7. This CDR3 region has 12 residues. In germline, CDR1 is SQVTM, CDR2 ANQGSEA. CDR3 DNA sequence: TGCAGCGGCGGGACAGATACTACTGAAGCTTTCTTT. Its protein product is CSGGTDTTEAFF.

This clonotype was observed many times. This rearrangement joins TRBV3-1 to TRBJ2-1, with TRBD2 matching 11 bases. CDR3 length: 16 residues. Trimming at V came to 2 bases and at J to 2 bases, leaving 2 bases not matched to a gene. Germline V gives CDR1 LGHDT, CDR2 YNNKEL (reference sequence). CDR3 nucleotides: TGTGCCAGCAGCCAAAAACTAGCGGGAGCCTACAATGAGCAGTTCTTC. Residues: CASSQKLAGAYNEQFF.

This clonotype was counted ten times or more. This chain joins TRBV20-1 and TRBJ2-7; a possible D gene is TRBD1 (5 bases). CDR3 size: 13 residues. The ends were cut back, 3 bases at V and 2 bases at J, with 11 bases in the middle. The germline CDR1 and CDR2 sequences are DFQATT and SNEGSKA (reference sequence). CDR3 sequence (DNA): TGCAGTGCTAGCGTCCAGGGAACCTACGAGCAGTACTTC. As protein: CSASVQGTYEQYF.

This clonotype was recorded many times. The chain combines TRBV12-3 or TRBV12-4 with TRBJ1-5, with a tentative D call TRBD1 (5 bases). The CDR3 contains 12 residues. Trimming took 8 bases from V and 5 from J, leaving 10 bases between them. The CDR3 sequence is CASSGLDQPQHF. Written as DNA, the CDR3 is TGTGCCAGCTCAGGGTTGGATCAGCCCCAGCATTTT.

The chain joins TRBV25-1 to TRBJ2-7; 8 nucleotides match TRBD1. The V gene's germline CDR1 is MGHDK and CDR2 SYGVNS. The CDR3 is 17 residues long. J gave up 10 bases and V 3 bases, and 20 bases lay outside the gene matches. CDR3 DNA: TGTGCCAGCAGTGACAAAATCGGACAGGGCATACTACGAGGACAGTACTTC. As protein: CASSDKIGQGILRGQYF.

In this sample, this clonotype turned up many times. The chain links TRBV28 to TRBJ2-5; D is tentatively TRBD1 or TRBD2 (5 bases each). V was pared by 7 bases and J by 1 base, with 13 bases between. The CDR3 extends over 14 amino acids. Germline-derived CDR1 and CDR2 are MDHEN and SYDVKM. CDR3 in amino acids: CASKGDRSQETQYF. The CDR3 region has the DNA TGTGCCAGCAAAGGGGACCGATCCCAAGAGACCCAGTACTTC.

V and J are TRBV7-2 and TRBJ2-7, with D perhaps TRBD1 or TRBD2 (6 bases each). Germline V gene sequence: CDR1 SGHTA, CDR2 FQGNSA. The germline V and J ends were trimmed by 2 bases and 1 base, with 12 bases remaining between them. This CDR3 contains 15 residues. CDR3 protein: CASSLYGGPSYEQYF. CDR3 sequence (DNA): TGTGCCAGCAGCTTATACGGGGGCCCTTCCTACGAGCAGTACTTC.

This clonotype was seen a few times. This may be a read error: a much more frequent sequence differs by one nucleotide. No conserved phenylalanine or tryptophan ends this CDR3, so it is likely a read error. The rearrangement links TRBV5-1 to TRBJ2-3; TRBD1 matches 8 bases. Germline values: CDR1 SGHRS, CDR2 YFSETQ. The CDR3 covers 16 residues. J was trimmed by 0 bases and V by 0 bases; bases with no gene match: 3. The CDR3 coding sequence is TGCGCCAGCAGCTTGGGGTACAGGGGGAGCACAGATACGCAGTATCTT. As protein: CASSLGYRGSTDTQYL.

The J gene is TRBJ1-2, the V gene TRBV6-2 or TRBV6-3, with D unresolved. The V end was cut by 6 bases, the J end by 2 bases, with 10 bases between. This CDR3 contains 13 residues. The germline gives CDR1 MNHEY, CDR2 SVGEGT. The CDR3 is CASSGISNYGYTF. The CDR3 DNA reads as TGTGCCAGCAGCGGCATATCCAACTATGGCTACACCTTC.

This clonotype was counted between two and nine times. The chain has TRBV28 and TRBJ2-2; the match to TRBD2 covers 10 bases. V gave up 7 bases and J gave up 3 bases; unmatched junction bases: 14. The CDR3 has 18 amino acids. Germline values: CDR1 MDHEN, CDR2 SYDVKM. This chain's CDR3 is CASTHTAGTSEYTGELFF. As DNA, the CDR3 is TGTGCCAGCACCCATACGGCTGGGACTAGCGAGTACACCGGGGAGCTGTTTTTT.

The genes are TRBV18 and TRBJ2-7; D remains unclear. The ends were cut back, 6 bases at V and 0 bases at J, with 15 bases in the middle. The CDR3 has 15 residues. The germline V gene has CDR1 KGHSH and CDR2 LQKENI. CDR3 bases: TGTGCCAGCTCCCCTCGGGCCTTGAACTCCTACGAGCAGTACTTC. It codes for CASSPRALNSYEQYF.

This chain uses TRBV10-3 with TRBJ2-3; TRBD2 agrees at 7 bases. V shed 2 bases, J shed 0 bases, and the junction held 17 bases outside the gene matches. This CDR3 has 20 amino acids. The germline V gene encodes CDR1 ENHRY and CDR2 SYGVKD. The CDR3 DNA follows: TGTGCCATCAGTGAGCCTACGGGGGAGCGGGGAAACTCTAGCACAGATACGCAGTATTTT. Amino acid sequence: CAISEPTGERGNSSTDTQYF.

This clonotype occurred a few times. The chain links TRBV30 to TRBJ2-7, with D perhaps matching TRBD2 (5 bases). Germline CDR1 is GTSNPN and CDR2 is SVGIG (reference sequence). Trimming took 2 bases from V and 1 from J, leaving 12 bases between them. This CDR3 is built from 14 residues. The CDR3 protein is CAWSRFRGSYEQYF. CDR3 DNA sequence: TGTGCCTGGAGTAGGTTCCGAGGGTCCTACGAGCAGTACTTC. The full variable domain, rest sourced from reference TRBV30 and TRBJ2-7, is SQTIHQWPATLVQPVGSPLSLECTVEGTSNPNLYWYRQAAGRGLQLLFYSVGIGQISSEVPQNLSASRPQDRQFILSSKKLLLSDSGFYLCAWSRFRGSYEQYFGPGTRLTVT.